This is a list of T cell receptor beta chains from one sample in a study of blood T cell repertoires in COVID-19. Sequencing used immunoSEQ multiplex PCR; TCRdb keeps in-frame clones, though not all of them. The sample has 180,000 or so clones, roughly four fifths seen once; the top ten hold 6.9%. Sequenced sample: peripheral blood. The receptors shown here come from a human donor with acute or convalescent COVID-19. The donor label of this sample is uncertain. Each CDR3 is given with its conserved first and last residue. Each record gives: D gene, J gene, V gene, clone size, CDR3 protein, CDR3 DNA. D genes are given only for firm matches. Clone size is shown for a subset of rows, as once, few, many or a class of expanded clone.

>TRBD2|TRBJ2-7|TRBV19|once
CASSMTSVSYEQYF
TGTGCCAGTAGTATGACTAGCGTTTCCTACGAGCAGTACTTC
>-|TRBJ1-1|TRBV18|-
CASSPLEGTEAFF
TGTGCCAGCTCACCATTGGAGGGGACTGAAGCTTTCTTT
>TRBD1|TRBJ2-1|TRBV7-9|-
CASSLDRGLYNEQFF
TGTGCCAGCAGCCTGGACAGGGGGTTATACAATGAGCAGTTCTTC
>TRBD1|TRBJ2-7|TRBV5-1|-
CASSLRTGAYEQYF
TGCGCCAGCAGCTTGCGGACAGGGGCTTACGAGCAGTACTTC
>-|TRBJ2-2|TRBV18|-
CASSPQEVLGNTGELFF
TGTGCCAGCTCCCCTCAGGAGGTATTAGGAAACACCGGGGAGCTGTTTTTT
>-|TRBJ1-2|TRBV3-1/TRBV3-2|-
CASSQSGGKGYTF
TGTGCCAGCAGCCAATCGGGAGGTAAAGGCTACACCTTC
>-|TRBJ2-1|TRBV7-6|-
CASSFRGIRSYNEQFF
TGTGCCAGCAGCTTCCGGGGTATCCGCTCCTACAATGAGCAGTTCTTC
>TRBD2|TRBJ2-7|TRBV19|-
CASSTGTSGYSYEQYF
TGTGCCAGTAGTACAGGGACTAGCGGATACTCCTACGAGCAGTACTTC
>TRBD1|TRBJ1-2|TRBV12-3/TRBV12-4|once
CASSPDRGHGYTF
TGTGCCAGCAGCCCAGACAGGGGCCATGGCTACACCTTC
>-|TRBJ1-6|TRBV5-1|once
CASSSGSGLNSPLHF
TGCGCCAGCAGCTCGGGATCTGGACTTAATTCACCCCTCCACTTT
>TRBD1|TRBJ1-3|TRBV5-4|-
CASSSGTDRNTIYF
TGTGCCAGCAGCTCCGGGACAGATAGAAACACCATATATTTT
>TRBD1|TRBJ2-7|TRBV28|-
CASSPGTGARYEQYF
TGTGCCAGCAGCCCTGGGACAGGGGCCCGGTACGAGCAGTACTTC
>TRBD1|TRBJ1-2|TRBV9|-
CASSQSRDRGTNYGYTF
TGTGCCAGCAGCCAATCCCGGGACAGGGGTACTAACTATGGCTACACCTTC
>-|TRBJ2-7|TRBV7-9|-
CASSYSGSPYEQYF
TGTGCCAGCAGCTACTCCGGGAGTCCCTACGAGCAGTACTTC
>TRBD1|TRBJ1-3|TRBV28|-
CASSLWGQGNTIYF
TGTGCCAGCAGTTTATGGGGACAGGGCAACACCATATATTTT
>-|TRBJ1-5|TRBV10-3|-
CAISAGNNQPQHF
TGTGCCATCAGTGCGGGGAACAATCAGCCCCAGCATTTT
>-|TRBJ1-4|TRBV24-1|-
CATSDLLISTATSTNEKLFF
TGTGCCACCAGTGATTTGCTAATCTCGACAGCAACCTCAACTAATGAAAAACTGTTTTTT
>-|TRBJ1-2|TRBV7-2|-
CASSLALRGNYGYTF
TGTGCCAGCAGCTTAGCGCTGAGAGGGAACTATGGCTACACCTTC
>-|TRBJ2-7|TRBV6-2/TRBV6-3|-
CASSYSWTPHGEQYF
TGTGCCAGCAGTTACTCCTGGACTCCCCATGGCGAGCAGTACTTC
>-|TRBJ1-6|TRBV12-3/TRBV12-4|once
CASSLGGSPLHF
TGTGCCAGCAGTTTGGGGGGTTCACCCCTCCACTTT
>TRBD1|TRBJ2-3|TRBV25-1|once
CASSDLGGRVTDTQYF
TGTGCCAGCAGTGACCTAGGGGGCAGGGTTACAGATACGCAGTATTTT
>-|TRBJ2-1|TRBV7-3|few
CASSHREGYNEQFF
TGTGCCAGCAGCCACAGGGAGGGATACAATGAGCAGTTCTTC
>-|TRBJ1-2|TRBV4-1|-
CASSQVQGAYGYTF
TGCGCCAGCAGCCAAGTACAGGGCGCCTATGGCTACACCTTC
>-|TRBJ2-7|TRBV4-3|-
CASSFGGVYEQYF
TGCGCCAGCAGCTTTGGGGGCGTCTACGAGCAGTACTTC
>TRBD2|TRBJ2-5|TRBV5-4|-
CASSQGLASQETQYF
TGTGCCAGCAGCCAGGGACTAGCGAGCCAAGAGACCCAGTACTTC
>TRBD2|TRBJ2-1|TRBV5-4|once
CASRSIGTRGEQFF
TGTGCCAGCAGATCAATAGGGACTAGGGGTGAGCAGTTCTTC
>TRBD2|TRBJ2-7|TRBV30|-
CAWGGIAGSAYEQYF
TGTGCCTGGGGGGGGATAGCGGGATCGGCTTACGAGCAGTACTTC
>TRBD2|TRBJ2-1|TRBV7-8|once
CASSPPGAGGSYNEQFF
TGTGCCAGCAGTCCACCAGGGGCGGGAGGCTCCTACAATGAGCAGTTCTTC
>-|TRBJ1-1|TRBV28|-
CASSYQNTEAFF
TGTGCCAGCAGTTATCAGAACACTGAAGCTTTCTTT
>TRBD2|TRBJ2-7|TRBV20-1|-
CSASLAGGPFTEQYF
TGCAGTGCTAGTTTAGCGGGAGGGCCTTTTACGGAGCAGTACTTC
>TRBD1|TRBJ1-1|TRBV19|-
CASMMDRGMNTEAFF
TGTGCCAGTATGATGGACAGGGGTATGAACACTGAAGCTTTCTTT
>-|TRBJ1-3|TRBV9|-
CASSVGEQGINTIYF
TGTGCCAGCAGCGTAGGTGAACAGGGAATAAACACCATATATTTT
>TRBD1|TRBJ2-2|TRBV19|-
CASRGQGNTGELFF
TGTGCCAGCCGCGGACAGGGTAACACCGGGGAGCTGTTTTTT
>TRBD1|TRBJ1-2|TRBV6-5|-
CASSPGTATRSGYTF
TGTGCCAGCAGTCCCGGGACAGCGACAAGATCTGGCTACACCTTC
>-|TRBJ2-7|TRBV2|-
CASESGRYEQYF
TGTGCCAGCGAAAGCGGGCGCTACGAGCAGTACTTC
>TRBD1|TRBJ2-3|TRBV28|-
CASSLGGTGADTQYF
TGTGCCAGCAGTTTAGGGGGGACAGGGGCAGATACGCAGTATTTT
>-|TRBJ2-3|TRBV6-5|once
CASRGSTDTQYF
TGTGCCAGCAGGGGCTCCACAGATACGCAGTATTTT
>TRBD1|TRBJ2-2|TRBV13|-
CASSRTGPGELFF
TGTGCCAGCAGCCGGACAGGGCCTGGGGAGCTGTTTTTT
>-|TRBJ2-6|TRBV3-1/TRBV3-2|-
CASQRSGANVLTF
TGTGCCAGCCAGCGGTCTGGGGCCAACGTCCTGACTTTC
>-|TRBJ2-4|TRBV10-1|-
CASSESGRNLQYF
TGCGCCAGCAGTGAGTCAGGCAGGAATCTTCAGTACTTC
>TRBD2|TRBJ2-7|TRBV7-9|-
CASSFRTSGNIYEQYF
TGTGCCAGCAGCTTTAGAACTAGCGGAAATATTTACGAGCAGTACTTC
>TRBD1|TRBJ1-3|TRBV7-2|many
CASSSQGQVSGNTIYF
TGTGCCAGCAGCTCCCAAGGACAGGTCTCTGGAAACACCATATATTTT
>TRBD2|TRBJ2-1|TRBV19|-
CASSIAAGLTDEQFF
TGTGCCAGTAGTATAGCAGCGGGACTTACCGATGAGCAGTTCTTC
>TRBD1|TRBJ2-7|TRBV15|few
CATSRARPGQGTDEQYF
TGTGCCACCAGCAGAGCCCGGCCGGGACAGGGGACCGACGAGCAGTACTTC